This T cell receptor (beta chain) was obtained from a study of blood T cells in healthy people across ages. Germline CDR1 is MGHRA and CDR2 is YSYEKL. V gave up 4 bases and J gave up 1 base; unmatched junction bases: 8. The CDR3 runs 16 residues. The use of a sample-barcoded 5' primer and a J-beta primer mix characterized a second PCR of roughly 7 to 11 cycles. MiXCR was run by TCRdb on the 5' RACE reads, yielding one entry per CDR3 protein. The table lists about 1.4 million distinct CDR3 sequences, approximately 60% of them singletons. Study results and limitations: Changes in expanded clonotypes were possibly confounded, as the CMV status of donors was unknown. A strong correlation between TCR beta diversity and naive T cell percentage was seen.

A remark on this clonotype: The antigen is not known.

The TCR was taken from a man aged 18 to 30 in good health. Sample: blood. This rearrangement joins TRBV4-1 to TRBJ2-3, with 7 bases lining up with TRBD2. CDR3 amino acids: CASSLAGVIGTDTQYF. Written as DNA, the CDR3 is TGCGCCAGCAGCCTCGCGGGGGTAATCGGCACAGATACGCAGTATTTT.